This passage covers 29 T cell receptor beta chains from one sample sequenced in a study of radiotherapy plus CTLA-4 blockade in lung cancer. Some clones are missing from TCRdb's copy, which holds only in-frame ones; the method was immunoSEQ multiplex PCR. The sample includes around 80,000 clones, 74% of them seen just once. Material: peripheral blood, obtained from a patient treated with radiotherapy plus ipilimumab. The receptors come from a human donor with non-small cell lung cancer whose response to radiotherapy plus ipilimumab could not be evaluated.

J is TRBJ1-3 and V is TRBV29-1; D ambiguous. The CDR3 runs to 11 residues. The V end was cut by 5 bases, the J end by 8 bases, with 10 bases between. Germline V gene lookup returns CDR1 SQVTM and CDR2 ANQGSEA. CDR3 in DNA: TGCAGCGTTCTGAAGGGAGACACCATATATTTT. The encoded protein is CSVLKGDTIYF.

The chain joins TRBV11-2 to TRBJ2-4; TRBD2 matches at 9 bases. Germline loops: CDR1 SGHAT, CDR2 FQNNGV. V was clipped by 3 bases and J by 3 bases; unmatched bases: 9. This CDR3 region has 17 residues. The CDR3 sequence: CASSLGLAGFGKNIQYF. The CDR3 DNA is TGTGCCAGCAGCTTGGGGCTAGCGGGATTTGGCAAAAACATTCAGTACTTC.

As to this clone: One end of the junction is discordant with germline, which a read error may explain. Other nucleotide sequences from this sample produce the same CDR3. The V call is TRBV7-9, the J call TRBJ2-4, with D maybe TRBD2 (6 bases). CDR3 size: 15 residues. Germline V CDR1 and CDR2: SEHNR, FQNEAQ (reference sequence). The CDR3 loop reads CASSSAGHRSDIQYF. The CDR3 region has the DNA TGTGCCAGCAGCTCCGCGGGGCACAGAAGTGACATCCAGTACTTC.

The J gene is TRBJ2-1, the V gene TRBV18; TRBD2 aligns across 9 bases. CDR1 and CDR2 from the germline V gene are KGHSH and LQKENI. V trimming: 3 bases; J trimming: 1 base; junction bases outside the gene matches: 1. This CDR3 has 15 amino acids. CDR3 sequence reads: CASSPGLASYNEQFF. The CDR3 bases are TGTGCCAGCTCACCGGGACTAGCTTCCTACAATGAGCAGTTCTTC.

The chain joins TRBV6-5 to TRBJ1-5; D might be TRBD1 (5 bases). CDR3 length: 13 amino acids. The V end lost 4 bases, the J end lost 4 bases, and 8 bases lay between the germline ends. The germline V gene has CDR1 MNHEY and CDR2 SVGAGI. The CDR3 reads CASSFDSNQPQHF. The CDR3 nucleotides are TGTGCCAGCAGTTTCGACAGTAATCAGCCCCAGCATTTT.

The V gene is TRBV5-1, the J gene TRBJ1-1; unclear D gene. The V gene's germline CDR1 is SGHRS and CDR2 YFSETQ. Trimming shortened V by 4 bases and J by 1 base, and 11 bases separated the two germline ends. The CDR3 has 14 residues. Written as DNA, the CDR3 is TGCGCCAGCAGCCCGGGTCCGACGAACACTGAAGCTTTCTTT. Its translation: CASSPGPTNTEAFF. Full variable domain (remainder filled in from reference TRBV5-1 and TRBJ1-1): KAGVTQTPRYLIKTRGQQVTLSCSPISGHRSVSWYQQTPGQGLQFLFEYFSETQRNKGNFPGRFSGRQFSNSRSEMNVSTLELGDSALYLCASSPGPTNTEAFFGQGTRLTVV.

The rearrangement uses TRBV29-1 and TRBJ2-2, with 7 bases fitting TRBD1. The V gene's germline CDR1 is SQVTM and CDR2 ANQGSEA. V was clipped by 7 bases and J by 5 bases; unmatched bases: 10. This CDR3 has 14 amino acids. The CDR3 loop is CSARAGGRTGELFF. In DNA form, the CDR3 reads TGCAGCGCAAGGGCAGGGGGACGTACCGGGGAGCTGTTTTTT.

The chain uses TRBV28 and TRBJ1-2, with a possible D match to TRBD1 (5 bases). The V gene lost 0 bases and the J gene lost 7 bases, with 6 bases spanning the gap. The CDR3 is 12 amino acids. The germline V gene has CDR1 MDHEN and CDR2 SYDVKM. The CDR3 sequence is CASSLWQGGYTF. The DNA of the CDR3 is TGTGCCAGCAGTTTATGGCAGGGTGGCTACACCTTC.

The chain combines TRBV11-2 with TRBJ2-5; 8 bases line up with TRBD2. The trim removed 1 base at V and 2 bases at J, leaving 6 bases unmatched. Germline loops: CDR1 SGHAT, CDR2 FQNNGV. The CDR3 covers 16 residues. The CDR3 loop reads CASSLARGVGQETQYF. The DNA of the CDR3 is TGTGCCAGCAGCTTAGCGCGGGGGGTAGGGCAAGAGACCCAGTACTTC.

The chain joins TRBV7-2 to TRBJ2-1; D gene unclear. The CDR3 has 13 residues. The ends were cut back, 1 base at V and 5 bases at J, with 6 bases in the middle. CDR1 and CDR2 (germline): SGHTA, FQGNSA. CDR3 nucleotides: TGTGCCAGCAGCTTAGACAGAGACAATGAGCAGTTCTTC. Protein product: CASSLDRDNEQFF.

The chain is built from TRBV6-1 and TRBJ1-2, with a weak D call TRBD1 (5 bases). Trimming took 5 bases from V and 1 from J, leaving 11 bases between them. This CDR3 region has 14 residues. From germline, CDR1 is MNHNS and CDR2 SASEGT. CDR3 bases: TGTGCCAGCAGTACCCCGGGGGTTAACTATGGCTACACCTTC. It codes for CASSTPGVNYGYTF.

The V gene is TRBV9, the J gene TRBJ1-2; D possibly corresponds to TRBD1 (5 bases). Trimming left V 4 bases short and J 4 bases short, with 8 bases between. The V gene's germline CDR1 is SGDLS and CDR2 YYNGEE. This CDR3 is 12 amino acids long. CDR3 protein: CASSLGAYGYTF. The CDR3 coding sequence is TGTGCCAGCAGCCTAGGGGCCTATGGCTACACCTTC.

The V gene is TRBV19, the J gene TRBJ2-7; D is possibly TRBD2 (5 bases). V lost 1 base and J 1 base, leaving 8 bases between the germline ends. Germline CDR1 LNHDA, CDR2 SQIVND (reference sequence). The CDR3 is 14 residues long. The CDR3 spells CASSIARGSYEQYF. Written as DNA, the CDR3 is TGTGCCAGTAGTATAGCTAGAGGGTCCTACGAGCAGTACTTC.

This clone was seen just once. The rearrangement joins TRBV28 to TRBJ1-5; 8 nucleotides match TRBD1. The V gene end was trimmed by 2 bases and the J gene end by 6 bases; junction bases not matched to a gene: 3. The CDR3 runs 14 residues. Germline lookup yields CDR1 MDHEN and CDR2 SYDVKM. The CDR3 protein is CASSLLDRGQPQHF. DNA for the CDR3: TGTGCCAGCAGTTTACTTGACAGGGGTCAGCCCCAGCATTTT.

The chain is built from TRBV11-2 and TRBJ2-7; no clear D. This CDR3 comprises 12 residues. Germline V lookup: CDR1 SGHAT, CDR2 FQNNGV. Trimming cost V 1 base and J 6 bases, with 7 bases left between them. The CDR3 DNA reads TGTGCCAGCAGCTTAGGATCGGGCGAGCAGTACTTC. Protein sequence: CASSLGSGEQYF.

J is TRBJ2-3 and V is TRBV19; D is perhaps TRBD2 (6 bases). The length of the CDR3 is 15 residues. V was clipped by 6 bases and J by 1 base, with 14 bases between them. Germline assignment: CDR1 LNHDA and CDR2 SQIVND (reference sequence). The CDR3 DNA is TGTGCCAGTAGGTCGGAGGGGTGGGGCACAGATACGCAGTATTTT. Protein sequence: CASRSEGWGTDTQYF. Supplemented by reference TRBV19 and TRBJ2-3, the full variable domain reads DGGITQSPKYLFRKEGQNVTLSCEQNLNHDAMYWYRQDPGQGLRLIYYSQIVNDFQKGDIAEGYSVSREKKESFPLTVTSAQKNPTAFYLCASRSEGWGTDTQYFGPGTRLTVL.

The chain has TRBV5-1 and TRBJ2-7; 8 positions agree with TRBD2. With V trimmed by 2 bases and J by 2 bases, 3 bases remained unmatched. CDR1 SGHRS and CDR2 YFSETQ come from the germline V gene. The CDR3 is 14 residues long. The CDR3 reads CASSLREGPYEQYF. The DNA for the CDR3 is TGCGCCAGCAGCTTACGGGAGGGGCCCTACGAGCAGTACTTC.

This chain links TRBV4-1 with TRBJ2-5, with D possibly matching TRBD2 (6 bases). The germline V gene encodes CDR1 MGHRA and CDR2 YSYEKL. The CDR3 has 12 amino acids. With 1 base removed from V and 9 bases from J, the gap between germline ends came to 9 bases. The CDR3 DNA follows: TGCGCCAGCAGCCAAGGATGGGGGGCCCAGTACTTC. Protein product: CASSQGWGAQYF.

The chain employs TRBV29-1 and TRBJ1-1; D gene unclear. The length of the CDR3 is 12 residues. Trimming shortened V by 5 bases and J by 4 bases, and 11 bases separated the two germline ends. Per the germline V gene, CDR1 is SQVTM and CDR2 is ANQGSEA. The chain's CDR3 is CSVYRAGTEAFF. DNA for the CDR3: TGCAGCGTTTATAGGGCGGGCACTGAAGCTTTCTTT.

This clone was seen just once. The gene calls are TRBV7-2 and TRBJ2-7; 9 bases agree with TRBD1. Per the germline V gene, CDR1 is SGHTA and CDR2 is FQGNSA. With V trimmed by 1 base and J by 2 bases, 6 bases remained unmatched. CDR3 length equals 16 residues. The CDR3 DNA sequence: TGTGCCAGCAGCTTAGGAGGACAGGGGACAACCTACGAGCAGTACTTC. Its translation is CASSLGGQGTTYEQYF. Supplemented by reference TRBV7-2 and TRBJ2-7, the full variable domain reads GAGVSQSPSNKVTEKGKDVELRCDPISGHTALYWYRQSLGQGLEFLIYFQGNSAPDKSGLPSDRFSAERTGGSVSTLTIQRTQQEDSAVYLCASSLGGQGTTYEQYFGPGTRLTVT.

The chain is built from TRBV6-6 and TRBJ2-1, with 7 bases aligning to TRBD2. CDR1 is MNHNY and CDR2 is SVGAGI in the germline V gene (reference sequence). The CDR3 has 16 amino acids. V dropped 4 bases and J dropped 9; count of bases not matched to a gene: 15. The CDR3 DNA reads TGTGCCAGCAGTTTCCTCGGTTATGACCGGGGGGTTGAGCAGTTCTTC. Protein product: CASSFLGYDRGVEQFF.

The rearrangement joins TRBV28 to TRBJ1-2, with D tentatively TRBD1 (5 bases). The CDR3 loop spans 14 amino acids. The germline V gene encodes CDR1 MDHEN and CDR2 SYDVKM. V lost 3 bases to trimming and J lost 0 bases, with 8 bases between them. For the CDR3, the DNA is TGTGCCAGCAGTTTCTCAGGGACTAACTATGGCTACACCTTC. Its protein product is CASSFSGTNYGYTF.

The V and J genes are TRBV10-3 and TRBJ2-3, with TRBD2 matching 10 bases. The CDR3 totals 16 residues. V dropped 7 bases and J dropped 3; count of bases not matched to a gene: 10. Looked up from germline, CDR1 is ENHRY and CDR2 is SYGVKD. The CDR3 loop reads CAITATTSGKTDTQYF. In nucleotides, the CDR3 is TGTGCCATCACCGCGACTACTAGCGGGAAAACAGATACGCAGTATTTT.

The rearrangement joins TRBV7-9 to TRBJ1-5; tentative D call: TRBD1 (5 bases). CDR1 SEHNR and CDR2 FQNEAQ come from the germline V gene (reference sequence). This CDR3 has 13 residues. Trimming pared 5 bases from V and 2 bases from J, leaving 7 bases between. The CDR3, as DNA: TGTGCCAGCAGCGGAGGGGGCAATCAGCCCCAGCATTTT. This gives the protein CASSGGGNQPQHF.

By share of the sample, this clone is medium-sized. J is TRBJ1-1 and V is TRBV4-3; D perhaps matches TRBD1 (6 bases). Per the germline V gene, CDR1 is LGHNA and CDR2 is YSLEER. Deletions cut 2 bases from V and 3 bases from J, with 16 bases between. CDR3 length equals 16 residues. The CDR3 spells CASSQLLRGADTEAFF. The CDR3 nucleotides are TGCGCCAGCAGCCAACTCTTACGGGGGGCGGACACTGAAGCTTTCTTT.

The V gene is TRBV5-4, the J gene TRBJ2-3, with D perhaps TRBD1 (6 bases). The CDR3 has 14 amino acids. The ends were cut back, 5 bases at V and 3 bases at J, with 13 bases in the middle. Germline CDR1 is SGHNT and CDR2 is YYREEE (reference sequence). Written as DNA, the CDR3 is TGTGCCAGCAGGAGGGTACAGGGTACAGATACGCAGTATTTT. Translation: CASRRVQGTDTQYF. The whole variable domain, filled in from reference TRBV5-4 and TRBJ2-3, reads ETGVTQSPTHLIKTRGQQVTLRCSSQSGHNTVSWYQQALGQGPQFIFQYYREEENGRGNFPPRFSGLQFPNYSSELNVNALELDDSALYLCASRRVQGTDTQYFGPGTRLTVL.

J is TRBJ2-7 and V is TRBV5-8; 8 nucleotides line up with TRBD1. J was trimmed by 2 bases and V by 4 bases; bases with no gene match: 8. From germline, CDR1 is SGHTS and CDR2 YDEGEE. The CDR3 runs to 15 residues. In nucleotides, the CDR3 is TGTGCCAGCAGCCCATGGACAGGGACGGCCTACGAGCAGTACTTC. This translates into CASSPWTGTAYEQYF.

The V call is TRBV7-8, the J call TRBJ2-3; possibly TRBD2 for D (5 bases). Trimming took 1 base from V and 0 from J, leaving 17 bases between them. There are 18 residues in the CDR3. From germline, CDR1 is SGHVS and CDR2 FQNEAQ. The CDR3, as DNA: TGTGCCAGCAGCTTAGTACGGCTCTCTAGGACTAGCACAGATACGCAGTATTTT. It yields the protein CASSLVRLSRTSTDTQYF.

This clone has only a few counts. The chain uses TRBV19 and TRBJ1-5; TRBD1 matches 11 bases. J was trimmed by 6 bases and V by 7 bases; bases with no gene match: 5. In germline, CDR1 is LNHDA, CDR2 SQIVND (reference sequence). There are 14 residues in the CDR3. Here the CDR3 DNA reads TGTGCCAGTATAGATGGGACAGGGGGTCAGCCCCAGCATTTT. Protein product: CASIDGTGGQPQHF.